Listed below are T cell receptor beta chains from one sample, sequenced in a study of cytomegalovirus exposure and HLA in healthy donors. TCRdb's copy holds only in-frame clones and misses some; the assay was immunoSEQ multiplex PCR. The sample has a few hundred thousand clones; about 86% are singletons. Sequenced: PBMCs. The source of these receptors is a woman under 30 in good health and CMV-seronegative. Both conserved end residues are part of each CDR3. D genes are given only for firm matches. A clone size is listed for some rows: how often the clone was seen (once, few, many), or a class if it is expanded.

d_gene: .
j_gene: TRBJ1-2
v_gene: TRBV20-1
abundance: .
CDR3aa: CSARPSQGYTF
CDR3nt: TGCAGTGCTAGACCTAGCCAGGGCTACACCTTC

d_gene: .
j_gene: TRBJ1-4
v_gene: TRBV5-1
abundance: .
CDR3aa: CASSLGPGSNEKLFF
CDR3nt: TGCGCCAGCAGCTTGGGTCCAGGGTCTAATGAAAAACTGTTTTTT

d_gene: .
j_gene: TRBJ2-5
v_gene: TRBV7-9
abundance: .
CDR3aa: CASTFGAGAAQETQYF
CDR3nt: TGTGCCAGCACCTTTGGGGCGGGGGCCGCCCAAGAGACCCAGTACTTC

d_gene: .
j_gene: TRBJ2-7
v_gene: TRBV7-8
abundance: .
CDR3aa: CASSLARQSNGEQYF
CDR3nt: TGTGCCAGCAGCTTAGCGCGACAGTCAAACGGGGAGCAGTACTTC

d_gene: .
j_gene: TRBJ1-1
v_gene: TRBV13
abundance: .
CDR3aa: CASSPPNAGTEAFF
CDR3nt: TGTGCCAGCAGCCCCCCCAATGCGGGAACTGAAGCTTTCTTT

d_gene: .
j_gene: TRBJ1-5
v_gene: TRBV6-5
abundance: few
CDR3aa: CASSPVRERQPQHF
CDR3nt: TGTGCCAGCAGCCCCGTACGGGAAAGGCAGCCCCAGCATTTT

d_gene: .
j_gene: TRBJ2-7
v_gene: TRBV5-1
abundance: once
CDR3aa: CASSLGAASYEQYF
CDR3nt: TGCGCCAGCAGCTTGGGCGCGGCCAGCTACGAGCAGTACTTC

d_gene: .
j_gene: TRBJ2-7
v_gene: TRBV27
abundance: few
CDR3aa: CASSLGAGVVYEQYF
CDR3nt: TGTGCCAGCAGTTTGGGGGCAGGGGTGGTCTACGAGCAGTACTTC

d_gene: TRBD1
j_gene: TRBJ2-7
v_gene: TRBV19
abundance: .
CDR3aa: CASSIKGGGQKYF
CDR3nt: TGTGCCAGTAGTATAAAAGGGGGCGGCCAAAAGTACTTC

d_gene: .
j_gene: TRBJ2-2
v_gene: TRBV28
abundance: .
CDR3aa: CASSLPSEIDGELFF
CDR3nt: TGTGCCAGCAGTTTGCCTAGCGAAATAGACGGGGAGCTGTTTTTT

d_gene: TRBD1
j_gene: TRBJ2-5
v_gene: TRBV27
abundance: .
CDR3aa: CASGLWTGKAETQYF
CDR3nt: TGTGCCAGCGGCCTTTGGACAGGGAAAGCTGAGACCCAGTACTTC

d_gene: .
j_gene: TRBJ1-1
v_gene: TRBV27
abundance: few
CDR3aa: CASSFNGNTEAFF
CDR3nt: TGTGCCAGCAGTTTTAACGGGAACACTGAAGCTTTCTTT

d_gene: TRBD2
j_gene: TRBJ2-3
v_gene: TRBV30
abundance: .
CDR3aa: CAWTRTGTTPRGTDTQYF
CDR3nt: TGTGCCTGGACCCGAACCGGGACTACCCCCAGGGGCACAGATACGCAGTATTTT

d_gene: .
j_gene: TRBJ2-5
v_gene: TRBV6-5
abundance: once
CDR3aa: CASSYSFGGSQETQYF
CDR3nt: TGTGCCAGCAGTTACTCCTTCGGCGGCAGCCAAGAGACCCAGTACTTC

d_gene: TRBD1
j_gene: TRBJ2-7
v_gene: TRBV5-1
abundance: once
CDR3aa: CASSSAGQGNEQYF
CDR3nt: TGCGCCAGCAGCTCAGCGGGACAGGGTAACGAGCAGTACTTC

d_gene: .
j_gene: TRBJ2-5
v_gene: TRBV10-1
abundance: .
CDR3aa: CASSESLGPQYF
CDR3nt: TGCGCCAGCAGTGAGTCCCTGGGGCCCCAGTACTTC

d_gene: .
j_gene: TRBJ2-2
v_gene: TRBV4-1
abundance: .
CDR3aa: CASSRRQEAGGELFF
CDR3nt: TGCGCCAGCAGCCGCCGACAGGAGGCAGGCGGGGAGCTGTTTTTT

d_gene: TRBD1
j_gene: TRBJ2-7
v_gene: TRBV19
abundance: .
CDR3aa: CASSRRGQGGSNEQYF
CDR3nt: TGTGCCAGTAGTAGGAGGGGACAGGGAGGATCCAACGAGCAGTACTTC

d_gene: .
j_gene: TRBJ1-2
v_gene: TRBV7-9
abundance: .
CDR3aa: CASSLGRRSNGYTF
CDR3nt: TGTGCCAGCAGCTTAGGTAGGAGGAGTAATGGCTACACCTTC

d_gene: .
j_gene: TRBJ1-1
v_gene: TRBV7-9
abundance: .
CDR3aa: CASSITRGGDTEAFF
CDR3nt: TGTGCCAGCAGCATTACCAGGGGAGGGGACACTGAAGCTTTCTTT

d_gene: TRBD1
j_gene: TRBJ1-6
v_gene: TRBV7-9
abundance: .
CDR3aa: CASSLGSGTGTPPLHF
CDR3nt: TGTGCCAGCAGCTTGGGATCCGGGACAGGGACACCACCCCTCCACTTT

d_gene: .
j_gene: TRBJ1-2
v_gene: TRBV11-2
abundance: few
CDR3aa: CASSLGAPSNYGYTF
CDR3nt: TGTGCCAGCAGCTTAGGGGCACCTTCTAACTATGGCTACACCTTC

d_gene: TRBD1
j_gene: TRBJ1-2
v_gene: TRBV5-1
abundance: .
CDR3aa: CASSLPGQGDYGYTF
CDR3nt: TGCGCCAGCAGCTTGCCCGGACAGGGTGACTATGGCTACACCTTC

d_gene: .
j_gene: TRBJ2-3
v_gene: TRBV7-3
abundance: .
CDR3aa: CASSPYGSGTDTQYF
CDR3nt: TGTGCCAGCAGCCCTTATGGCAGCGGCACAGATACGCAGTATTTT

d_gene: .
j_gene: TRBJ2-2
v_gene: TRBV10-2
abundance: .
CDR3aa: CASSEFSWGTPTGELFF
CDR3nt: TGCGCCAGCAGTGAGTTCTCCTGGGGGACACCCACCGGGGAGCTGTTTTTT

d_gene: TRBD1
j_gene: TRBJ2-3
v_gene: TRBV5-1
abundance: once
CDR3aa: CASSADRDSGGDTQYF
CDR3nt: TGCGCCAGCAGCGCCGACCGGGACAGTGGAGGAGATACGCAGTATTTT

d_gene: TRBD1
j_gene: TRBJ1-2
v_gene: TRBV6-6
abundance: .
CDR3aa: CASNHRDSYGYTF
CDR3nt: TGTGCCAGCAATCACCGGGACAGCTATGGCTACACCTTC

d_gene: .
j_gene: TRBJ2-1
v_gene: TRBV19
abundance: .
CDR3aa: CASSILVSSYNEQFF
CDR3nt: TGTGCCAGTAGTATTTTGGTGAGCTCCTACAATGAGCAGTTCTTC

d_gene: TRBD1
j_gene: TRBJ2-5
v_gene: TRBV2
abundance: .
CDR3aa: CASSTGGRETQYF
CDR3nt: TGTGCCAGCAGCACAGGGGGACGGGAGACCCAGTACTTC

d_gene: .
j_gene: TRBJ2-7
v_gene: TRBV6-1
abundance: .
CDR3aa: CASSEEGDEQYF
CDR3nt: TGTGCCAGCAGTGAAGAAGGGGACGAGCAGTACTTC

d_gene: TRBD1
j_gene: TRBJ2-7
v_gene: TRBV10-2
abundance: .
CDR3aa: CASSESGTGTYEQYF
CDR3nt: TGCGCCAGCAGTGAGTCTGGGACAGGGACCTACGAGCAGTACTTC

d_gene: .
j_gene: TRBJ2-1
v_gene: TRBV5-4
abundance: .
CDR3aa: CASSLVTGFYNEQFF
CDR3nt: TGTGCCAGCAGCTTGGTTACGGGATTCTACAATGAGCAGTTCTTC

d_gene: .
j_gene: TRBJ2-7
v_gene: TRBV7-8
abundance: .
CDR3aa: CASSLGAYNYEQYF
CDR3nt: TGTGCCAGCAGCTTAGGGGCATATAACTACGAGCAGTACTTC

d_gene: TRBD1
j_gene: TRBJ2-1
v_gene: TRBV11-3
abundance: .
CDR3aa: CASRKDRYNEQFF
CDR3nt: TGTGCCAGCAGGAAGGACAGGTACAATGAGCAGTTCTTC

d_gene: .
j_gene: TRBJ2-7
v_gene: TRBV9
abundance: .
CDR3aa: CASSVTENYEQYF
CDR3nt: TGTGCCAGCAGCGTAACCGAGAACTACGAGCAGTACTTC

d_gene: .
j_gene: TRBJ1-5
v_gene: TRBV7-2
abundance: .
CDR3aa: CASSPRGGTIASQPQHF
CDR3nt: TGTGCCAGCAGCCCAAGGGGGGGGACGATCGCCAGTCAGCCCCAGCATTTT

d_gene: .
j_gene: TRBJ1-2
v_gene: TRBV7-6
abundance: .
CDR3aa: CASSRGQTPGGYTF
CDR3nt: TGTGCCAGCAGCCGGGGACAAACTCCCGGAGGCTACACCTTC

d_gene: .
j_gene: TRBJ1-1
v_gene: TRBV29-1
abundance: .
CDR3aa: CSVEEGAVMNTEAFF
CDR3nt: TGCAGCGTTGAAGAGGGGGCGGTCATGAACACTGAAGCTTTCTTT

d_gene: .
j_gene: TRBJ1-4
v_gene: TRBV7-2
abundance: .
CDR3aa: CASSLRTEAVREKLFF
CDR3nt: TGTGCCAGCAGCTTAAGAACCGAAGCGGTGAGGGAAAAACTGTTTTTT

d_gene: .
j_gene: TRBJ1-4
v_gene: TRBV4-3
abundance: .
CDR3aa: CASSPRATRNEKLFF
CDR3nt: TGCGCCAGCAGCCCTCGGGCCACTAGAAATGAAAAACTGTTTTTT

d_gene: TRBD1
j_gene: TRBJ1-3
v_gene: TRBV9
abundance: once
CDR3aa: CASSPIEGAPSGNTIYF
CDR3nt: TGTGCCAGCAGCCCTATCGAGGGGGCTCCCTCTGGAAACACCATATATTTT

d_gene: TRBD2
j_gene: TRBJ2-7
v_gene: TRBV19
abundance: once
CDR3aa: CASRERELGTYEQYF
CDR3nt: TGTGCCAGTAGGGAGCGGGAGTTAGGGACCTACGAGCAGTACTTC

d_gene: TRBD1
j_gene: TRBJ2-1
v_gene: TRBV10-3
abundance: .
CDR3aa: CATDDRDRDNEQFF
CDR3nt: TGTGCCACCGATGACCGGGACAGGGACAATGAGCAGTTCTTC

d_gene: .
j_gene: TRBJ2-5
v_gene: TRBV9
abundance: .
CDR3aa: CASSVSQQETQYF
CDR3nt: TGTGCCAGCAGCGTATCGCAGCAAGAGACCCAGTACTTC

d_gene: .
j_gene: TRBJ1-2
v_gene: TRBV19
abundance: .
CDR3aa: CASSTGINYGYTF
CDR3nt: TGTGCCAGTAGCACAGGGATTAACTATGGCTACACCTTC

d_gene: .
j_gene: TRBJ1-1
v_gene: TRBV11-3
abundance: .
CDR3aa: CASSFVGGNTEAFF
CDR3nt: TGTGCCAGCAGCTTCGTCGGGGGGAACACTGAAGCTTTCTTT

d_gene: .
j_gene: TRBJ1-2
v_gene: TRBV28
abundance: .
CDR3aa: CASTPGGKQSGYTF
CDR3nt: TGTGCCAGCACCCCGGGAGGGAAGCAGTCTGGCTACACCTTC

d_gene: .
j_gene: TRBJ2-7
v_gene: TRBV27
abundance: .
CDR3aa: CASSSGLKQYF
CDR3nt: TGTGCCAGCAGTTCCGGACTAAAGCAGTACTTC